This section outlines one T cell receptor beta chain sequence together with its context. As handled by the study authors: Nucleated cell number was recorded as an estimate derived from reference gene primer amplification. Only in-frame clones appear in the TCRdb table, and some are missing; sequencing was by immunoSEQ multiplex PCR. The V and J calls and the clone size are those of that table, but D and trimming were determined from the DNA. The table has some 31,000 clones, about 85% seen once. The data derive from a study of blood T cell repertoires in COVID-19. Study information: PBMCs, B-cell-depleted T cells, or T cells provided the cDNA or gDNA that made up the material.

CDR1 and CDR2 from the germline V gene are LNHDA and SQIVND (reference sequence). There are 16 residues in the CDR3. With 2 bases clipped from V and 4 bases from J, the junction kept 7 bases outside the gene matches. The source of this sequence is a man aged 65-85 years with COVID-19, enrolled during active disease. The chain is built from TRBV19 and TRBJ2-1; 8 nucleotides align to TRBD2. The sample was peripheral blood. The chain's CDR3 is CASSIRPSGGYNEQFF. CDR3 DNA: TGTGCCAGTAGTATACGGCCCAGCGGGGGATACAATGAGCAGTTCTTC.